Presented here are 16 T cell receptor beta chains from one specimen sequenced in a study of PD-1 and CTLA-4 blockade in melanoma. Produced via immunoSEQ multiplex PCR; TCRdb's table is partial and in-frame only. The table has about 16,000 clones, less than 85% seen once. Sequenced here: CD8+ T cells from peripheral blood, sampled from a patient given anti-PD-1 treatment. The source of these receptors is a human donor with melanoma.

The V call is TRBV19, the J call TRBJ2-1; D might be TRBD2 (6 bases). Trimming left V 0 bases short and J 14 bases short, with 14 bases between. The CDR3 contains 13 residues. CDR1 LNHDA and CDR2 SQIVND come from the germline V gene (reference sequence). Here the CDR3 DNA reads TGTGCCAGTAGTATAGATCGCGGGGACGGAGAGTTCTTC. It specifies CASSIDRGDGEFF.

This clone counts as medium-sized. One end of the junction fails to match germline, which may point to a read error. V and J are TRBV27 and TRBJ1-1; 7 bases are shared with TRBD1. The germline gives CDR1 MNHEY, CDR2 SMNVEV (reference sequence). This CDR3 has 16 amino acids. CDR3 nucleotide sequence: TGTGCCAGCAGTCTATCGACAGGGCGGTCGAACACTGAAGCTTTCTTT. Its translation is CASSLSTGRSNTEAFF.

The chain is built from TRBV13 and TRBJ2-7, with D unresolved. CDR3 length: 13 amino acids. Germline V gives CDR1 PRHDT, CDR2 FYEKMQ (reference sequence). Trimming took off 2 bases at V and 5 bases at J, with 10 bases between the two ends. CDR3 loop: CASSLYASDEQYF. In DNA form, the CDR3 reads TGTGCCAGCAGCTTATACGCATCGGACGAGCAGTACTTC.

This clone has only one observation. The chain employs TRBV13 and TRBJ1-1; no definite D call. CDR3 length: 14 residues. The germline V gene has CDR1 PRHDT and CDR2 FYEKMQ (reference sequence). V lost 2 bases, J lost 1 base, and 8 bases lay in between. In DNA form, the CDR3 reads TGTGCCAGCAGCTTATTTTATGGGAACACTGAAGCTTTCTTT. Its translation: CASSLFYGNTEAFF.

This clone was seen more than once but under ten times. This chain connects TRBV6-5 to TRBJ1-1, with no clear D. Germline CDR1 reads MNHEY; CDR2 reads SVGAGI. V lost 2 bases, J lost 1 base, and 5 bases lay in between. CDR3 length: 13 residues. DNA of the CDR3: TGTGCCAGCAGTTACACCCCGAACACTGAAGCTTTCTTT. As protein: CASSYTPNTEAFF.

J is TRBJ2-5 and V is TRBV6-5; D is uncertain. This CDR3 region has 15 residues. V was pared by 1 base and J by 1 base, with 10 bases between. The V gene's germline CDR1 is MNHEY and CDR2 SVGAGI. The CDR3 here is CASSYYDSGQETQYF. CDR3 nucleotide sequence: TGTGCCAGCAGTTACTATGATTCCGGCCAAGAGACCCAGTACTTC.

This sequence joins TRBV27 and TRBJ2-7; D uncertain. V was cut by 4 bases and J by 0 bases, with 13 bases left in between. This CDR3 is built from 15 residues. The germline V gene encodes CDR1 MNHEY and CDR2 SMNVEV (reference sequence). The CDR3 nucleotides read TGTGCCAGCAGTTATCAACGCCTAGACTCCTACGAGCAGTACTTC. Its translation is CASSYQRLDSYEQYF.

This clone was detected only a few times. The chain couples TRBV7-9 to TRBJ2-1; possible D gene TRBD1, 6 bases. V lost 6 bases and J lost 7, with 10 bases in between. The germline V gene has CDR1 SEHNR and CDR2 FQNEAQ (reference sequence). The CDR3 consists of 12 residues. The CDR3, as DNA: TGTGCCAGCAGTTTTCAGGGGAATGAGCAGTTCTTC. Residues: CASSFQGNEQFF. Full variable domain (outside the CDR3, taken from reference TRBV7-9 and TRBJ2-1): DTGVSQNPRHKITKRGQNVTFRCDPISEHNRLYWYRQTLGQGPEFLTYFQNEAQLEKSRLLSDRFSAERPKGSFSTLEIQRTEQGDSAMYLCASSFQGNEQFFGPGTRLTVL.

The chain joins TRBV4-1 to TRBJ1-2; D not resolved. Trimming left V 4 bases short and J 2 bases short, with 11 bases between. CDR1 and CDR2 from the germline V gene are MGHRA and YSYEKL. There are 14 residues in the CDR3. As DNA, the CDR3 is TGCGCCAGCAGCCCCTCCCCGGGGAACTATGGCTACACCTTC. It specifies CASSPSPGNYGYTF.

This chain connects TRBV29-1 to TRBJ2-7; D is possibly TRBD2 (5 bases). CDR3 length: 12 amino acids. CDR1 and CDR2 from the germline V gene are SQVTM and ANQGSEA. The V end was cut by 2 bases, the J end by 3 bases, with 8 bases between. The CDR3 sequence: CSVELADYEQYF. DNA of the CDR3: TGCAGCGTTGAACTAGCAGACTACGAGCAGTACTTC.

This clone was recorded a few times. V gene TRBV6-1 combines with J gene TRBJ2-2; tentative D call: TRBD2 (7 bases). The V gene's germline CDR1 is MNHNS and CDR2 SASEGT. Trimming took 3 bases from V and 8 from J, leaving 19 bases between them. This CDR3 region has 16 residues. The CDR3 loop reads CASSDGGTWKTGELFF. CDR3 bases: TGTGCCAGCAGTGACGGGGGGACATGGAAGACTGGGGAGCTGTTTTTT.

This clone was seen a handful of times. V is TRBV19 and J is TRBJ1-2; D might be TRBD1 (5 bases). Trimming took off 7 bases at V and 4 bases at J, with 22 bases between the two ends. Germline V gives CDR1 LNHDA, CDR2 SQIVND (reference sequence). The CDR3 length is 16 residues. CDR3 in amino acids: CASTATGDEWGYGYTF. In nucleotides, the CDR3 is TGTGCCAGTACCGCCACGGGGGACGAGTGGGGCTATGGCTACACCTTC.

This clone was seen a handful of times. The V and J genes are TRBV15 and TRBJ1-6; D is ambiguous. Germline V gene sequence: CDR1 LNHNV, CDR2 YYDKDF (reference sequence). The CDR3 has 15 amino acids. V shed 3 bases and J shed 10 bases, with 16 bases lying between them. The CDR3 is CATSSLDGPWSPLHF. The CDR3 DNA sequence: TGTGCCACCAGCAGCCTGGACGGACCGTGGTCACCCCTCCACTTT.

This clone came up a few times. The chain's CDR3 is CASSQWGRGSSYEQYF. The CDR3 DNA reads as TGTGCCAGCAGCCAATGGGGACGGGGGAGCTCCTACGAGCAGTACTTC. The genes are TRBV4-2 and TRBJ2-7, with D perhaps matching TRBD2 (6 bases). CDR1 and CDR2 (germline): LGHNA, YNFKEQ. Trimming cost V 2 bases and J 0 bases, with 14 bases left between them. The CDR3 covers 16 residues.

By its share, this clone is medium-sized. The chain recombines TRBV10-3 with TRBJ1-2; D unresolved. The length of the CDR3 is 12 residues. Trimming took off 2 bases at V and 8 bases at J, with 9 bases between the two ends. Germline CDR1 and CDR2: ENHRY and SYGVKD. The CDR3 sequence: CAISEDGLGYTF. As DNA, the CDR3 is TGTGCCATCAGTGAGGATGGCCTGGGCTACACCTTC.

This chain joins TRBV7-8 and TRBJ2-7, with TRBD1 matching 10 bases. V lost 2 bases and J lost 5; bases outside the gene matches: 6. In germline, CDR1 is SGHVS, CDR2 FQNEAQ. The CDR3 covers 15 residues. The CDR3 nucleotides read TGTGCCAGCAGCTTAATGGACAGGGGGTCCAACGAGCAGTACTTC. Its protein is CASSLMDRGSNEQYF.